This T cell receptor (beta chain) was documented in a study of T cells in Graves' hyperthyroidism and ophthalmopathy. To note about this clonotype: This sequence may be a read error, since a much larger clone differs from it by one base.

Clinical symptoms, serum thyroxine and TRAb, thyroid ultrasound and orbital computed tomography were used for the diagnoses. RNA transcripts were the template for amplifying TCR beta CDR3 regions. The HTBI set primed first-round TCR CDR3 RT-PCR. MiXCR, applied by TCRdb to the multiplex PCR reads, yields one record per CDR3 protein. Of around 580,000 distinct CDR3 sequences listed, around 46% are singletons. The TCR originated in a woman under 30 with Graves' hyperthyroidism. Sample: peripheral blood or thyroid tissue (not recorded which).

CDR3 nucleotides: TGTGCCACCAGTGACCGGGAGTCTGGGGCCAACGTCCTGACTTTC. Its translation: CATSDRESGANVLTF. The rearrangement links TRBV24-1 to TRBJ2-6, with D perhaps matching TRBD2 (6 bases). Trimming removed 4 bases from V and 1 base from J, with 7 bases in between. Germline values: CDR1 KGHDR, CDR2 SFDVKD. CDR3 length: 15 residues.